This T cell receptor (beta chain) was observed in a study of T cells expressing NK-cell markers. General observations from the study: About six donors showed dominant NKG2C+ clonotypes comprising about 1.0-8% of their CD8+ T cells.

TCRdb processed the 5' RACE reads again and assigns one entry to each CDR3 protein, with no DNA. This table holds around 100,000 distinct CDR3 sequences. Germline CDR1 and CDR2: SGHNT and YYREEE (reference sequence). The CDR3 contains 15 residues. With regard to this clonotype: As yet, its antigen is unknown.

The chain recombines TRBV5-4 with TRBJ2-1; checking the TCRdb D call of TRBD2 is not possible without DNA. This sequence was found in a woman between 18 and 75 years old in good health. The sample comprised blood T cells: a sorted CD56 or NKG2C T cell subset, CD4+ or CD8+ T cells, or bulk PBMC T cells (not recorded which). This CDR3 is CASSTELAGYNEQFF.